The source of this TCR beta chain is a study of T cells in Graves' hyperthyroidism and ophthalmopathy. Germline V lookup: CDR1 SGHAT, CDR2 FQDESV (reference sequence). The CDR3 runs 16 residues. V was shortened by 1 base and J by 0 bases, with 10 bases between the two germline ends. As concerns this clonotype: Its antigen is unidentified.

The study, taken as a whole, reports: The majority of expanded thyroid clonotypes above 0.001 also appeared in blood. A model built on 13 V-J features separated ophthalmopathy from stable hyperthyroidism.

The CDR3 regions of TCR beta were amplified from RNA transcripts. HTBI primers drove first-round RT-PCR of the TCR CDR3. TCRdb reanalysed the multiplex PCR reads using MiXCR and keeps one entry per CDR3 protein. The data show some 550,000 distinct CDR3 sequences, around 21% seen once. Clinical symptoms, serum thyroxine and TRAb, thyroid ultrasound and orbital computed tomography together formed the diagnostic basis. This sample holds PBMCs from 9.5 to 10 ml fresh peripheral blood. Sequencing used blood. This chain links TRBV11-1 with TRBJ1-5; a possible D gene is TRBD1 (6 bases). This receptor was taken from a man aged 18 to 29 with Graves' hyperthyroidism. The CDR3 DNA sequence: TGTGCCAGCAGCTTAGGGGGGGCGCGTAGCAATCAGCCCCAGCATTTT. It codes for CASSLGGARSNQPQHF.